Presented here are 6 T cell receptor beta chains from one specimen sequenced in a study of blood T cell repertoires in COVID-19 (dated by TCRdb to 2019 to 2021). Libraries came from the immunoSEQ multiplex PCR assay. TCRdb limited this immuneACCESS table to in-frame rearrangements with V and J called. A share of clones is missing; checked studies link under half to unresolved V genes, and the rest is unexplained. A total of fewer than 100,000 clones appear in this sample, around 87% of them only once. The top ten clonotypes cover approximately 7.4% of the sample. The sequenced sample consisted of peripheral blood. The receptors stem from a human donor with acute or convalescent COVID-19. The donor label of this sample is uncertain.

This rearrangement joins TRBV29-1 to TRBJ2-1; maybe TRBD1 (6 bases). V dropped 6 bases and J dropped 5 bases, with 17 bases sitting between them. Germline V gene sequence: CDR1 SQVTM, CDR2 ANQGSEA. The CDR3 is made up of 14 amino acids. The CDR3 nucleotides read TGCAGCGTCCCCCAGGGGTCCCCTCACAATGAGCAGTTCTTC. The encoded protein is CSVPQGSPHNEQFF.

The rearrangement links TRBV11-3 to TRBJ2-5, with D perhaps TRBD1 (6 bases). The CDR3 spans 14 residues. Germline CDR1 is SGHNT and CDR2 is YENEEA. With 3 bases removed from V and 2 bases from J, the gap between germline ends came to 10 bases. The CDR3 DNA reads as TGTGCCAGCAGCTTCACAGGGCTTCAAGAGACCCAGTACTTC. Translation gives CASSFTGLQETQYF.

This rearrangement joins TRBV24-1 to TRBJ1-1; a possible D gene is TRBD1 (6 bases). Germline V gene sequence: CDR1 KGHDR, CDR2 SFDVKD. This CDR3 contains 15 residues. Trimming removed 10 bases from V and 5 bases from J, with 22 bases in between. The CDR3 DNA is TGTGCCACGTCCCCGGGCTGGGGGCTAGGTACTGAAGCTTTCTTT. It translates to CATSPGWGLGTEAFF.

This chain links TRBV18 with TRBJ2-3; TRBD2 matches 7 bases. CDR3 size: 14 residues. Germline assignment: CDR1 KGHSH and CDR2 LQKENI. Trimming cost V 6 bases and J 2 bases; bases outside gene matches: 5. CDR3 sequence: CASSPSGLTDTQYF. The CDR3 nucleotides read TGTGCCAGCTCCCCTAGCGGACTCACAGATACGCAGTATTTT.

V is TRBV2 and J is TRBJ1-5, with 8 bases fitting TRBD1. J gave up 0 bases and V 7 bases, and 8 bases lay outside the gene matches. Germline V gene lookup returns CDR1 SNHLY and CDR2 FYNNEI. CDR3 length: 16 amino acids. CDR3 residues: CASTDRAGYSNQPQHF. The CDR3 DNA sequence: TGTGCCAGCACGGACAGGGCTGGTTATAGCAATCAGCCCCAGCATTTT.

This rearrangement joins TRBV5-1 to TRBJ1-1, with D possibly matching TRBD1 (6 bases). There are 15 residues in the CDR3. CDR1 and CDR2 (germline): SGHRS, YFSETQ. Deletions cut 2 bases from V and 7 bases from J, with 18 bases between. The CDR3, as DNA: TGCGCCAGCAGCTTTGATTCGGGGGGGCGCGGTGAAGCTTTCTTT. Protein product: CASSFDSGGRGEAFF.